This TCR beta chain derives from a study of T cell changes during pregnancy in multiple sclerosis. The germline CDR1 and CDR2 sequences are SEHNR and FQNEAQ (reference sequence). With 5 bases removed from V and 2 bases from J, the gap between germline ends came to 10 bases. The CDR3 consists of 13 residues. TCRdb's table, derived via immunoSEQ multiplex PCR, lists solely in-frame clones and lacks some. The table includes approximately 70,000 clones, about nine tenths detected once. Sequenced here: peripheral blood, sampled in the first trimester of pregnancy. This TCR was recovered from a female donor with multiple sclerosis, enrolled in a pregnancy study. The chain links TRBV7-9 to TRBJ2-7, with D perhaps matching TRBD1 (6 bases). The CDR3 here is CASSPDRTYEQYF. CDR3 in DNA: TGTGCCAGCAGCCCGGACAGAACCTACGAGCAGTACTTC.